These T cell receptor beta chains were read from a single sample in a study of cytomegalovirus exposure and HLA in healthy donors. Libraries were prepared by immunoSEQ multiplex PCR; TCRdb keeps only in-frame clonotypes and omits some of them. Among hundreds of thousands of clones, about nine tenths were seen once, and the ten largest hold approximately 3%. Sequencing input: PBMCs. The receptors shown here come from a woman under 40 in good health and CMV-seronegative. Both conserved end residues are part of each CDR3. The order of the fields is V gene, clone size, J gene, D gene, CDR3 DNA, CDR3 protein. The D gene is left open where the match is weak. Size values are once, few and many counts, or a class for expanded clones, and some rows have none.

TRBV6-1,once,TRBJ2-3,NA,TGTGCCAGCAGTGCGCCTTTGGCGGCGGGAGATACGCAGTATTTT,CASSAPLAAGDTQYF
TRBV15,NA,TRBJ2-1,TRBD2,TGTGCCACCAGCAGAGGGGCTAGCGGGAGTATTGAGCAGTTCTTC,CATSRGASGSIEQFF
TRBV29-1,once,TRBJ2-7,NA,TGCAGCGTTGTGTTGGGGGCGGGCGAGCAGTACTTC,CSVVLGAGEQYF
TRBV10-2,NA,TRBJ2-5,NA,TGCGCCAGCGGGATCCGGGAGACCCAGTACTTC,CASGIRETQYF
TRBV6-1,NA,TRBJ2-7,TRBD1,TGTGCCAGCAGAACACAGGGGGATTACGAGCAGTACTTC,CASRTQGDYEQYF
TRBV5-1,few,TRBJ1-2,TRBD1,TGCGCCAGCAGCTTGGGACAGGGGGACTATGGCTACACCTTC,CASSLGQGDYGYTF
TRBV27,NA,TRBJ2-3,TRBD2,TGTGCCAGCAGTCCCGGGACTAGCGGGAGGGTTATAGATACGCAGTATTTT,CASSPGTSGRVIDTQYF
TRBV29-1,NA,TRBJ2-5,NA,TGCAGCGTTGTGGGGGAGACCCAGTACTTC,CSVVGETQYF
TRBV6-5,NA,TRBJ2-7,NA,TGTGCCAGCAGTTTAGGACGATCCTACGAGCAGTACTTC,CASSLGRSYEQYF
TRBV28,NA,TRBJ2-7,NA,TGTGCCAGCACCTCTCCGGGACCCTTCTACGAGCAGTACTTC,CASTSPGPFYEQYF
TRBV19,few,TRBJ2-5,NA,TGTGCCAGTAGGGCGGGACAGTTACAAGAGACCCAGTACTTC,CASRAGQLQETQYF
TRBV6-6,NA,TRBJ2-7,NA,TGTGCCAGCAGCCCGGGACCAACAGGACCCTACGAGCAGTACTTC,CASSPGPTGPYEQYF
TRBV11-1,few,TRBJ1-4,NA,TGTGCCAGCAGCCGAACTAATGAAAAACTGTTTTTT,CASSRTNEKLFF
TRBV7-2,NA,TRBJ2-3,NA,TGTGCCAGCAGCTCCGACAGAGCTAGCACAGATACGCAGTATTTT,CASSSDRASTDTQYF
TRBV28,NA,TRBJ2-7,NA,TGTGCCAGCAGTTTAATCGCCCCGTCTCCCTACGAGCAGTACTTC,CASSLIAPSPYEQYF
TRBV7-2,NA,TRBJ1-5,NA,TGTGCCAGCAGCTTAGCTTCGAGCAATCAGCCCCAGCATTTT,CASSLASSNQPQHF
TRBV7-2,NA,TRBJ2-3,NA,TGTGCCAGCAAGAGGGACGGACCCACAGATACGCAGTATTTT,CASKRDGPTDTQYF
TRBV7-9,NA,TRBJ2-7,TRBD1,TGTGCCAGCAGCCCTCTTTGGACAGGGCGCTACGAGCAGTACTTC,CASSPLWTGRYEQYF
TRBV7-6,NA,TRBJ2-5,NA,TGTGCCAGCAGCCCCCAAGAGACCCAGTACTTC,CASSPQETQYF
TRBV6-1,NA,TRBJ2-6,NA,TGTGCCAGCACTGAAGTGAGGGGACTCTCTGGGGCCAACGTCCTGACTTTC,CASTEVRGLSGANVLTF
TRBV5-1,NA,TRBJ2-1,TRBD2,TGCGCCAGCAGCGCCACTTGGACTAGCGGAAACAATGAGCAGTTCTTC,CASSATWTSGNNEQFF
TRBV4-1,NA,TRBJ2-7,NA,TGCGCCAGCAGCCAAGGAGGGGACGAGCAGTACTTC,CASSQGGDEQYF
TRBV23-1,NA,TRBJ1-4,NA,TGCGCCAGCAGTCAATTTCGGGGGGCTCCCGAAAAACTGTTTTTT,CASSQFRGAPEKLFF
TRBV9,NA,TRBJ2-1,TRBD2,TGTGCCAGCAGCCCACGTTTGTCCGGGAGGTCGTACAATGAGCAGTTCTTC,CASSPRLSGRSYNEQFF
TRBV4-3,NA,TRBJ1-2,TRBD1,TGCGCCAGCAGCCGGGGGACAGGGGGCAACTATGGCTACACCTTC,CASSRGTGGNYGYTF
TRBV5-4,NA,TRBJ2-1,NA,TGTGCCAGCAGCTTTAGGCAGGGGTACAATGAGCAGTTCTTC,CASSFRQGYNEQFF
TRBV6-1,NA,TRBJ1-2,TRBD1,TGTGCCAGCAGTGGGACAGGGACAGCTAACTATGGCTACACCTTC,CASSGTGTANYGYTF
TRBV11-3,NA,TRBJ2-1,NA,TGTGCCAGCAGCTTAGAACAACCTAATGAGCAGTTCTTC,CASSLEQPNEQFF